This TCR beta chain was sequenced for a study of T cells in localized non-small cell lung cancer (dated by TCRdb to about 2020). For the wider study: Comparing tumors with uninvolved tumor-adjacent lungs, the study looked at the T cell repertoires of 200 to 250 patients with early-stage NSCLC. Of the NSCLC patients, 129 were male and 85 to 110 were female, and the mean age was about 69 years. All 220 or so NSCLC patients in the cohort were treatment-naive and had localized lung tumors that were resected.

The immunoSEQ Assay was used to sequence TCR beta CDR3 regions from DNA. As for how the authors treated the data: T cell density was computed as TCR beta template counts normalized to usable DNA estimated by amplifying housekeeping genes. Richness was estimated with the preseqR package, extrapolating to 400,000 templates for PBMC samples and 120,000 templates for tissue samples. Clonality was calculated as one minus Pielou's evenness. Differential abundance testing on productive amino-acid clonotypes, with a minimum total count of 5 and an alpha of 0.1, was used to identify tissue-enriched TCRs. The Jaccard Index and the Morisita Overlap Index were used to measure how much the repertoires overlapped between compartments. GLIPH grouped TCR beta CDR3s together with public tetramer-defined viral CDR3s, and a viral motif had to include at least three viral sequences and also show V-gene enrichment. TCRdb carries this immuneACCESS record with in-frame sequences only. Its versions omit some clonotypes, under half of them owing to an unresolved V gene in the studies checked, with the rest unexplained. V and J calls and clone size come straight from that table; D and trimming were deduced from the DNA. The sample contains 20,000 to 30,000 clones, about 85% of them found a single time. Of the sample, roughly 9% is held by the ten largest clones.

At diagnosis, peripheral blood, uninvolved tumor-adjacent lung and tumor were collected and stored as a combination of fresh-frozen and FFPE material. For TCR repertoire profiling, blood samples were analyzed as peripheral blood mononuclear cells. Taken from cysteine to phenylalanine, the CDR3 has 13 residues. Of all the DNA, just the CDR3 is kept, 39 bases in frame from base 1. Reading the germline V gene gives CDR1 SGDLS and CDR2 YYNGEE. Trimming takes 3 bases off V and 4 bases off J; junction bases not matched to a gene: 1. There are a few counts of this clone. Its antigen is not yet known. No base qualities exist here, and no much larger clone lies one base off it. Beyond this particular receptor, the publication reports: Uninvolved tumor-adjacent lung showed the highest T cell clonality, higher than tumor, which suggests more focused antigenic responses in the adjacent lung. Multi-region tumor sequencing was not performed, so intratumor heterogeneity could not be excluded. Longer overall survival was associated with higher blood T cell density, whereas shorter survival was associated with higher adjacent-lung clonality. Of the top 100 tumor clones, a median of roughly 53 were detected in paired uninvolved adjacent lung; 28 were also among that lung's top 100. Because the study design was exploratory, TCR variables were selected using unadjusted p-values without false-discovery rate correction.

The chain is encoded by TRBV9 joined to TRBJ2-5, with 9 bases in between that match TRBD1. The sample was peripheral blood, taken before any cancer treatment. This receptor was taken from a man aged 40 to 69 with stage III squamous cell lung carcinoma. The nucleotides are TGTGCCAGCAGCGACAGGGGGCGAGAGACCCAGTACTTC. This yields the protein CASSDRGRETQYF.